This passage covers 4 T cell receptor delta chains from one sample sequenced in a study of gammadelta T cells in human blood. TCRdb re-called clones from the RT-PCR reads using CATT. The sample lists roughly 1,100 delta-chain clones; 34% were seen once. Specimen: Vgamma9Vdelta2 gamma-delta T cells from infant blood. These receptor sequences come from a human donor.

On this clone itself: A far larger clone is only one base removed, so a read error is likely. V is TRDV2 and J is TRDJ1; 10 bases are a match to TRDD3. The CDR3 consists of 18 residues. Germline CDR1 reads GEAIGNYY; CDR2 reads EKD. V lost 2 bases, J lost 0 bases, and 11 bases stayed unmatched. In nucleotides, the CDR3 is TGTGCCTGTGACAGAGTACGGGGGGATACGTTTTACACCGATAAACTCATCTTT. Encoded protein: CACDRVRGDTFYTDKLIF.

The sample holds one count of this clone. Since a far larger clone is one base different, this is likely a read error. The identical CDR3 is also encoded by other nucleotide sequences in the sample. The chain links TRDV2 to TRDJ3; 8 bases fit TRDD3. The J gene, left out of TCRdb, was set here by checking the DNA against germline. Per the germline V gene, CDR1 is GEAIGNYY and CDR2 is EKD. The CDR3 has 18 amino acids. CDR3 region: CACDTAWGSSWDTRQMFF. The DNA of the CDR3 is TGTGCCTGCGACACCGCCTGGGGGAGCTCCTGGGACACCCGACAGATGTTTTTC.

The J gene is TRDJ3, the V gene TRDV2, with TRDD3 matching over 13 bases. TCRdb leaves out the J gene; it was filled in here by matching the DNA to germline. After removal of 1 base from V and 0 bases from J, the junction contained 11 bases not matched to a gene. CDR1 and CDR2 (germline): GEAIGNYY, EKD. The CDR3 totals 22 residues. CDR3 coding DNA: TGTGCCTGTGACACAATTACTGGGGGATACGCGAAGCCCTCCTGGGACACCCGACAGATGTTTTTC. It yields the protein CACDTITGGYAKPSWDTRQMFF.

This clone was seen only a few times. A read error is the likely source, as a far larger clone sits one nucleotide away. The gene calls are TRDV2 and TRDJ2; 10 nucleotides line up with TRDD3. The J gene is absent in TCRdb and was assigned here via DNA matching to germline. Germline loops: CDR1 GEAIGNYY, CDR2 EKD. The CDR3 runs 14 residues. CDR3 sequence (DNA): TGTGCCTGCGACACCTGGGGGATAGCAGCACAACTCTTCTTT. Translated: CACDTWGIAAQLFF.